Presented here are 22 T cell receptor beta chains from one specimen sequenced in a study of blood T cells in healthy people across ages. For the second PCR, which ran for about 7 to 12 cycles, a sample-barcoded 5' primer and a J-beta primer mix were used. TCRdb analysed the 5' RACE reads with MiXCR anew, one entry per CDR3 protein. The data contain 540,000 or so distinct CDR3 sequences, 27% of them singletons. The sequenced sample was blood. The receptors derive from a woman aged 70-85 years in good health.

This clonotype came up a few times. V gene TRBV28 combines with J gene TRBJ1-2; D remains unclear. CDR1 is MDHEN and CDR2 is SYDVKM in the germline V gene. V was clipped by 1 base and J by 1 base, with 7 bases between them. This CDR3 is built from 14 residues. This CDR3 reads CASSLYSDNYGYTF. The CDR3 nucleotides read TGTGCCAGCAGTTTATACTCCGATAACTATGGCTACACCTTC.

This clonotype was seen only a few times. The gene calls are TRBV29-1 and TRBJ2-5; D is undetermined. In germline, CDR1 is SQVTM, CDR2 ANQGSEA. The CDR3 covers 12 residues. V was pared by 4 bases and J by 5 bases, with 11 bases between. Here the CDR3 reads CSVVPPTETQYF. CDR3 DNA sequence: TGCAGCGTTGTACCCCCCACGGAGACCCAGTACTTC. Together with reference TRBV29-1 and TRBJ2-5, the CDR3 gives the full variable domain: SAVISQKPSRDICQRGTSLTIQCQVDSQVTMMFWYRQQPGQSLTLIATANQGSEATYESGFVIDKFPISRPNLTFSTLTVSNMSPEDSSIYLCSVVPPTETQYFGPGTRLLVL.

The V call is TRBV12-3 or TRBV12-4, the J call TRBJ2-5; D remains unclear. This CDR3 has 12 amino acids. Trimming pared 0 bases from V and 11 bases from J, leaving 10 bases between. The CDR3 coding sequence is TGTGCCAGCAGTTTAGCCCTTGCGCAGCAGTACTTC. Its translation: CASSLALAQQYF.

This clonotype turned up a few times. The V and J genes are TRBV18 and TRBJ1-4; the D is unclear. CDR1 KGHSH and CDR2 LQKENI come from the germline V gene. The V gene lost 3 bases and the J gene lost 0 bases, with 11 bases spanning the gap. The CDR3 is 16 amino acids. CDR3 sequence (DNA): TGTGCCAGCTCACCGGTGAGAGATGCAACTAATGAAAAACTGTTTTTT. It translates to CASSPVRDATNEKLFF. Full variable domain (missing parts from reference TRBV18 and TRBJ1-4): NAGVMQNPRHLVRRRGQEARLRCSPMKGHSHVYWYRQLPEEGLKFMVYLQKENIIDESGMPKERFSAEFPKEGPSILRIQQVVRGDSAAYFCASSPVRDATNEKLFFGSGTQLSVL.

V and J are TRBV7-6 and TRBJ2-5, with D possibly called TRBD1 or TRBD2 (5 bases each). Trimming cost V 5 bases and J 4 bases, with 17 bases left between them. The CDR3 is 15 amino acids. Germline V gene sequence: CDR1 SGHVS, CDR2 FNYEAQ. For the CDR3, the DNA is TGTGCCAGCAGCCTGGGACGGGCCTACCGAGAGACCCAGTACTTC. Translation gives CASSLGRAYRETQYF. Looking up the rest from reference TRBV7-6 and TRBJ2-5 gives the full variable domain: GAGVSQSPRYKVTKRGQDVALRCDPISGHVSLYWYRQALGQGPEFLTYFNYEAQQDKSGLPNDRFSAERPEGSISTLTIQRTEQRDSAMYRCASSLGRAYRETQYFGPGTRLLVL.

This clonotype was found a few times. The chain has TRBV2 and TRBJ1-1, with D tentatively TRBD1 (6 bases). This CDR3 has 13 residues. Germline loops: CDR1 SNHLY, CDR2 FYNNEI. V was cut by 4 bases and J by 9 bases, with 15 bases left in between. The CDR3 here is CASSGQVQTKAFF. The CDR3 bases are TGTGCCAGCAGTGGACAGGTACAAACTAAAGCTTTCTTT.

There are a few counts of this clonotype. The chain employs TRBV5-1 and TRBJ1-2; D is perhaps TRBD1 (5 bases). CDR1 SGHRS and CDR2 YFSETQ come from the germline V gene. The V end was cut by 1 base, the J end by 4 bases, with 11 bases between. This CDR3 region has 14 residues. The CDR3 sequence is CASSLPRGGYGYTF. The CDR3, as DNA: TGCGCCAGCAGCTTGCCCCGGGGGGGCTATGGCTACACCTTC.

This clonotype was seen repeatedly, ten times or more. The chain couples TRBV29-1 to TRBJ2-5, with D uncertain. This CDR3 spans 14 amino acids. Germline V gene data show CDR1 as SQVTM and CDR2 as ANQGSEA. Between the trimmed V and J ends, which lost 6 bases and 11 bases, there was a span of 25 bases. CDR3 region: CSVEMPGLRGEQYF. Here the CDR3 DNA reads TGCAGCGTCGAGATGCCGGGCCTACGTGGAGAGCAGTACTTC.

This clonotype was observed a handful of times. The chain is built from TRBV5-5 and TRBJ1-2; D is ambiguous. Per germline, CDR1 SGHKS and CDR2 YYEKEE (reference sequence). Trimming pared 0 bases from V and 4 bases from J, leaving 7 bases between. This CDR3 has 13 amino acids. The CDR3 region is CASSLEQTYGYTF. The CDR3 coding sequence is TGTGCCAGCAGCTTGGAGCAGACCTATGGCTACACCTTC. The variable domain in full, with the rest retrieved from reference TRBV5-5 and TRBJ1-2, is DAGVTQSPTHLIKTRGQQVTLRCSPISGHKSVSWYQQVLGQGPQFIFQYYEKEERGRGNFPDRFSARQFPNYSSELNVNALLLGDSALYLCASSLEQTYGYTFGSGTRLTVV.

This clonotype was counted between two and nine times. The chain links TRBV29-1 to TRBJ2-5, with D maybe TRBD2 (5 bases). V lost 8 bases to trimming and J lost 1 base, with 11 bases between them. Germline CDR1 reads SQVTM; CDR2 reads ANQGSEA. The length of the CDR3 is 12 residues. The CDR3 spells CSPVGLQETQYF. DNA of the CDR3: TGCAGCCCTGTAGGACTCCAAGAGACCCAGTACTTC.

This clonotype has ten or more counts. The V and J genes are TRBV29-1 and TRBJ1-4, with D tentatively TRBD1 (5 bases). The germline V gene has CDR1 SQVTM and CDR2 ANQGSEA. This CDR3 has 13 residues. Trimming stripped 7 bases from V and 8 bases from J, with 17 bases between. CDR3 region: CSASTGVAEKLFF. The CDR3 nucleotides are TGCAGCGCAAGCACGGGGGTCGCGGAAAAACTGTTTTTT.

This clonotype has a handful of counts. V gene TRBV5-1 combines with J gene TRBJ2-4; D is undetermined. The CDR3 sequence is 14 residues long. Germline lookup yields CDR1 SGHRS and CDR2 YFSETQ. V shed 0 bases and J shed 7 bases, with 11 bases lying between them. CDR3 in amino acids: CASSLGTAENIQYF. In nucleotides, the CDR3 is TGCGCCAGCAGCTTGGGTACGGCAGAGAACATTCAGTACTTC.

The rearrangement uses TRBV7-2 and TRBJ2-2, with 7 bases lining up with TRBD1. The germline V gene has CDR1 SGHTA and CDR2 FQGNSA. The CDR3 covers 15 residues. Trimming cost V 6 bases and J 4 bases; bases outside gene matches: 8. Written as DNA, the CDR3 is TGTGCCAGCAGACACCAGGGGGAAGGCACCGGGGAGCTGTTTTTT. Its translation is CASRHQGEGTGELFF.

The chain has TRBV4-2 and TRBJ1-4; 9 nucleotides match TRBD1. Germline CDR1 is LGHNA and CDR2 is YNFKEQ. CDR3 length: 15 residues. With 1 base clipped from V and 7 bases from J, the junction kept 4 bases outside the gene matches. CDR3 DNA sequence: TGTGCCAGCAGCCAAGTCGGACAGGGGAGTGAAAAACTGTTTTTT. Its protein is CASSQVGQGSEKLFF.

The CDR3 here is CASSLTGLYTDTQYF. CDR3 nucleotide sequence: TGTGCCAGCAGCTTAACAGGGTTATACACAGATACGCAGTATTTT. The chain uses TRBV7-2 and TRBJ2-3; D is perhaps TRBD1 (6 bases). Looked up from germline, CDR1 is SGHTA and CDR2 is FQGNSA. CDR3 length equals 15 residues. Trimming removed 2 bases from V and 2 bases from J, with 11 bases in between.

The chain is built from TRBV12-3 or TRBV12-4 and TRBJ2-7; no firm D call. The CDR3 runs to 15 residues. The germline V and J ends were trimmed by 7 bases and 3 bases, with 19 bases remaining between them. The chain's CDR3 is CASTTSGVAVYEQYF. The DNA of the CDR3 is TGTGCCAGCACTACTTCTGGGGTAGCCGTCTACGAGCAGTACTTC.

This clonotype was seen more than once but under ten times. The V call is TRBV20-1, the J call TRBJ1-2, with D perhaps TRBD1 (6 bases). Germline assignment: CDR1 DFQATT and CDR2 SNEGSKA (reference sequence). The CDR3 sequence is 15 residues long. Trimming took off 0 bases at V and 0 bases at J, with 11 bases between the two ends. The CDR3 region is CSAREGQKANYGYTF. Here the CDR3 DNA reads TGCAGTGCTAGAGAAGGACAGAAAGCTAACTATGGCTACACCTTC.

The chain joins TRBV7-9 to TRBJ1-2; 8 nucleotides line up with TRBD1. There are 18 residues in the CDR3. CDR1 and CDR2 from the germline V gene are SEHNR and FQNEAQ (reference sequence). With 3 bases clipped from V and 1 base from J, the junction kept 13 bases outside the gene matches. CDR3 sequence: CASSFQGANIPLNYGYTF. CDR3 nucleotides: TGTGCCAGCAGCTTTCAGGGGGCTAACATACCACTTAACTATGGCTACACCTTC.

This clonotype was observed a handful of times. The V call is TRBV20-1, the J call TRBJ1-1; 7 positions agree with TRBD1. This CDR3 has 15 amino acids. The germline CDR1 and CDR2 sequences are DFQATT and SNEGSKA (reference sequence). V shed 5 bases and J 3 bases; nucleotides not matched to a gene: 12. The chain's CDR3 is CSAYNHGGTDTEAFF. CDR3 bases: TGCAGTGCTTATAACCACGGTGGGACAGACACTGAAGCTTTCTTT.

The sample holds a few counts of this clonotype. The rearrangement links TRBV27 to TRBJ2-1, with D maybe TRBD2 (5 bases). V dropped 5 bases and J dropped 3 bases, with 11 bases sitting between them. CDR1 is MNHEY, CDR2 SMNVEV, per germline (reference sequence). This CDR3 has 14 residues. CDR3 sequence (DNA): TGTGCCAGCAGTGGGAGCGGCTTCTACAATGAGCAGTTCTTC. Residues: CASSGSGFYNEQFF.

Here the CDR3 reads CASSLVAQGERGYTF. The CDR3 DNA follows: TGTGCCAGCAGCTTAGTAGCTCAGGGCGAGCGGGGCTACACCTTC. The chain carries TRBV7-9 and TRBJ1-2, with D possibly being TRBD1 (5 bases). V lost 1 base and J lost 8, with 17 bases in between. The germline gives CDR1 SEHNR, CDR2 FQNEAQ (reference sequence). This CDR3 region has 15 residues.

There are a few counts of this clonotype. The rearrangement uses TRBV19 and TRBJ2-7, with 10 bases lining up with TRBD1. The V gene end was trimmed by 8 bases and the J gene end by 6 bases; junction bases not matched to a gene: 10. From germline, CDR1 is LNHDA and CDR2 SQIVND (reference sequence). This CDR3 contains 14 residues. In DNA, the CDR3 is TGTGCCAGTGGCGCGGGACAGGGGTTGAGCGAGCAGTACTTC. Translating it yields CASGAGQGLSEQYF.